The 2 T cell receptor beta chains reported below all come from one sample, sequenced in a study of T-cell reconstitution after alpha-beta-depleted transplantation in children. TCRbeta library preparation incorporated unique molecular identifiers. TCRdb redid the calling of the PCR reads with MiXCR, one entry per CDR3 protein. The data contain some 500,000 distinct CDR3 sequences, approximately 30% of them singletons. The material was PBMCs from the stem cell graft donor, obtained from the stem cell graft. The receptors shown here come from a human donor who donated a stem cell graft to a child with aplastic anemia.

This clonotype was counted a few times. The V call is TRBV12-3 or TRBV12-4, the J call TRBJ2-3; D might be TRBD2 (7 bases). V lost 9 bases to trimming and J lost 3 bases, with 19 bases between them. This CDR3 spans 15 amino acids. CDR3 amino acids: CASILGGGGTDTQYF. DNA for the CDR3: TGTGCCAGTATCTTGGGGGGCGGGGGAACAGATACGCAGTATTTT.

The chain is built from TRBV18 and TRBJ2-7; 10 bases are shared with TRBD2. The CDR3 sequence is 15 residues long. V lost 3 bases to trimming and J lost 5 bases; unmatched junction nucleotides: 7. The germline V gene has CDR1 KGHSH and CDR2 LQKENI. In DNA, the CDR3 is TGTGCCAGCTCACCGGGCGCTAGCGGGAGAGACGAGCAGTACGTC. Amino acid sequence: CASSPGASGRDEQYV.